The 10 T cell receptor beta chains in this list originate from one sample, sequenced in a study of blood T cell repertoires in COVID-19. The method was immunoSEQ multiplex PCR; TCRdb's version includes in-frame clones alone and lacks a portion of them. The table records some 83,000 clones, about 87% of them present only once. The sequenced sample was peripheral blood. The receptors shown here come from an elderly man with active or convalescent COVID-19.

The chain has TRBV11-2 and TRBJ1-2; the D is unclear. From germline, CDR1 is SGHAT and CDR2 FQNNGV. This CDR3 comprises 12 residues. V was trimmed by 4 bases and J by 4 bases, leaving 7 bases between them. CDR3 region: CASSSGFYGYTF. Here the CDR3 DNA reads TGTGCCAGCAGCTCAGGTTTCTATGGCTACACCTTC.

This clone was observed a few times. V is TRBV19 and J is TRBJ1-1, with 8 bases fitting TRBD1. CDR1 is LNHDA and CDR2 is SQIVND in the germline V gene (reference sequence). CDR3 length: 17 residues. Unmatched junction bases numbered 7, after V lost 1 base and J lost 0 bases. The CDR3 bases are TGTGCCAGTAGTATAGGGGGCAGGGGGCCAGTGAACACTGAAGCTTTCTTT. It yields the protein CASSIGGRGPVNTEAFF.

The chain is built from TRBV2 and TRBJ1-6, with D possibly TRBD1 on 6 matching bases. CDR1 is SNHLY, CDR2 FYNNEI, per germline. V lost 6 bases to trimming and J lost 0 bases, with 9 bases between them. The CDR3 totals 15 residues. For the CDR3, the DNA is TGTGCCAGCAGCCGGACAGACTCCTATAATTCACCCCTCCACTTT. This translates into CASSRTDSYNSPLHF.

The chain has TRBV9 and TRBJ2-1; TRBD1 matches 8 bases. Trimming cost V 2 bases and J 0 bases; bases outside gene matches: 4. The CDR3 sequence is 16 residues long. CDR1 and CDR2 from the germline V gene are SGDLS and YYNGEE. CDR3 DNA: TGTGCCAGCAGCGTTTCCGGGACAGGCTCCTACAATGAGCAGTTCTTC. Translation: CASSVSGTGSYNEQFF.

The V and J genes are TRBV5-1 and TRBJ2-1; 9 bases agree with TRBD1. V lost 1 base and J lost 3; bases outside the gene matches: 2. Per the germline V gene, CDR1 is SGHRS and CDR2 is YFSETQ. The CDR3 is made up of 15 amino acids. The CDR3 is CASSLRTGDYNEQFF. Here the CDR3 DNA reads TGCGCCAGCAGCTTGCGGACAGGGGACTACAATGAGCAGTTCTTC.

This rearrangement joins TRBV5-1 to TRBJ2-1, with D possibly matching TRBD2 (5 bases). Trimming took off 0 bases at V and 4 bases at J, with 11 bases between the two ends. The CDR3 totals 15 residues. In germline, CDR1 is SGHRS, CDR2 YFSETQ. The CDR3 DNA follows: TGCGCCAGCAGCTTGGGTTGGACTGCTTACAATGAGCAGTTCTTC. Amino acids: CASSLGWTAYNEQFF.

This clone was seen more than once but under ten times. The genes are TRBV10-3 and TRBJ2-7; 11 nucleotides match TRBD1. This CDR3 has 15 residues. V dropped 10 bases and J dropped 0; count of bases not matched to a gene: 8. Germline CDR1 ENHRY, CDR2 SYGVKD. Here the CDR3 reads CATQDRGQSSYEQYV. CDR3 coding DNA: TGTGCCACACAGGACAGGGGGCAAAGCTCCTACGAGCAGTACGTC.

J is TRBJ1-3 and V is TRBV6-6; 8 bases align to TRBD1. Germline V gene data show CDR1 as MNHNY and CDR2 as SVGAGI (reference sequence). The CDR3 totals 16 residues. Trimming at V came to 4 bases and at J to 0 bases, leaving 5 bases not matched to a gene. The CDR3 loop reads CASSSWTGSSGNTIYF. In nucleotides, the CDR3 is TGTGCCAGCAGTTCCTGGACAGGGAGCTCTGGAAACACCATATATTTT.

The rearrangement joins TRBV5-1 to TRBJ1-1; 9 bases map to TRBD1. Germline V gene lookup returns CDR1 SGHRS and CDR2 YFSETQ. This CDR3 is 15 amino acids long. J gave up 2 bases and V 3 bases, and 5 bases lay outside the gene matches. The CDR3 reads CASSWRTGGNTEAFF. CDR3 nucleotides: TGCGCCAGCAGCTGGCGAACAGGGGGCAACACTGAAGCTTTCTTT. Using reference TRBV5-1 and TRBJ1-1 for the parts outside the CDR3, the full variable domain is KAGVTQTPRYLIKTRGQQVTLSCSPISGHRSVSWYQQTPGQGLQFLFEYFSETQRNKGNFPGRFSGRQFSNSRSEMNVSTLELGDSALYLCASSWRTGGNTEAFFGQGTRLTVV.

V and J are TRBV28 and TRBJ1-5; TRBD1 aligns across 10 bases. V shed 5 bases and J 7 bases; nucleotides not matched to a gene: 8. The CDR3 is made up of 15 amino acids. The germline gives CDR1 MDHEN, CDR2 SYDVKM. The CDR3 region is CASSTRDRGGQPQHF. Here the CDR3 DNA reads TGTGCCAGCAGTACGCGGGACAGGGGTGGGCAGCCCCAGCATTTT.